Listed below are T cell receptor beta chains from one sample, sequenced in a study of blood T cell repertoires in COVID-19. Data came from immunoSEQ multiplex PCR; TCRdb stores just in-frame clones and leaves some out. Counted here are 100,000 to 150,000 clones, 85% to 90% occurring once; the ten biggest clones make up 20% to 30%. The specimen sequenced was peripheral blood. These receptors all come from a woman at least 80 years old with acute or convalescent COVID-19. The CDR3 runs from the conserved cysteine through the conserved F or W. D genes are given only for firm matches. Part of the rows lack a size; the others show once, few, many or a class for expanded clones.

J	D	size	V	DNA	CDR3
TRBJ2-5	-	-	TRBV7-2	TGTGCCAGCAGCTTAGCGGGCCGGGGAGAGACCCAGTACTTC	CASSLAGRGETQYF
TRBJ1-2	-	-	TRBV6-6	TGTGCCAGCAACGCAGGGTTCGAAGGCTACACCTTC	CASNAGFEGYTF
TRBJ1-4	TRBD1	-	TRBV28	TGTGCCAGCAGTGGTCCCGGGACAGGGCGTGAAAAACTGTTTTTT	CASSGPGTGREKLFF
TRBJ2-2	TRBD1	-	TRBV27	TGTGCCAGCAGTTTTTACCCGGGACAGGGTTTCACCGGGGAGCTGTTTTTT	CASSFYPGQGFTGELFF
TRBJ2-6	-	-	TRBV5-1	TGCGCCAGCAGCCCCCCGTCTGGGGCCAACGTCCTGACTTTC	CASSPPSGANVLTF
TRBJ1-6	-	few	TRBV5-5	TGTGCCACCTCGGAAGCGGGTAATTCACCCCTCCACTTT	CATSEAGNSPLHF
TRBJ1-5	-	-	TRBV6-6	TGTGCCAGCAGTAGATCCGGGGCGGGGAGCAATCAGCCCCAGCATTTT	CASSRSGAGSNQPQHF
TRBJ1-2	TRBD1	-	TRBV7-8	TGTGCCAGCAGCTTTTCAGGGGGCGCTGGCTACACCTTC	CASSFSGGAGYTF
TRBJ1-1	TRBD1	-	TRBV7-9	TGTGCCAGCAGCTTACAGGGGGCGCAAACTGAAGCTTTCTTT	CASSLQGAQTEAFF
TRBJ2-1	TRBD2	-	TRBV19	TGTGCCAGTAGTAGGACTAGCGGGGGCCCCCTCTCCTACAATGAGCAGTTCTTC	CASSRTSGGPLSYNEQFF
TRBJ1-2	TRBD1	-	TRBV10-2	TGCGCCTGCACAGGGGTCCAACAGTATGGCTACACCTTC	CACTGVQQYGYTF
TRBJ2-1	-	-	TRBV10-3	TGTGCCATCAGTGAGTCGAAGGGCAGGGGGGCCCCCAATGAGCAGTTCTTC	CAISESKGRGAPNEQFF
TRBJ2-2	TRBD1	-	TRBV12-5	TGTGCTAGTGGTTCGGGACGGGACAGCCGAGGGGCCGGGGAGCTGTTTTTT	CASGSGRDSRGAGELFF
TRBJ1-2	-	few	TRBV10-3	TGTGCCATCAGTGAGTCGACTGCGGGCGGAAACTATGGCTACACCTTC	CAISESTAGGNYGYTF
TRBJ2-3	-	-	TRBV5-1	TGCGCCAGCAGCTTGGCCGGCAGCGGCACAGATACGCAGTATTTT	CASSLAGSGTDTQYF
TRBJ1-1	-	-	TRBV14	TGTGCCAGCAGCCGAGCGCGCCGGAACACTGAAGCTTTCTTT	CASSRARRNTEAFF
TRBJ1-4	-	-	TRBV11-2	TGTGCCAGCAGGTTCGGGAGTGTAGCTAATGAAAAACTGTTTTTT	CASRFGSVANEKLFF
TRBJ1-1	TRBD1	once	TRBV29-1	TGCAGCGTCCAGACAGGGGTCGGCACTGAAGCTTTCTTT	CSVQTGVGTEAFF
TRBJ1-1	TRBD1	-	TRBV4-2	TGTGCCAGCAGCGGGACAGAAACTCTGAACACTGAAGCTTTCTTT	CASSGTETLNTEAFF
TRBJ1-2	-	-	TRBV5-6	TGTGCCAGCAGTCAATTCCAGGGGTTAGGGGGCTACACCTTC	CASSQFQGLGGYTF
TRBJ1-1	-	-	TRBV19	TGTGCCAGTAGTATAGATGTGGGCGCTGAAGCTTTCTTT	CASSIDVGAEAFF
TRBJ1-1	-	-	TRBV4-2	TGTGCCAGCAGTCCTTCTAGGGGATTCGGCACTGAAGCTTTCTTT	CASSPSRGFGTEAFF
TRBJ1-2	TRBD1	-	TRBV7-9	TGTGCCAGCAGGCCGACAGGGGGCGCATCTGGCTACACCTTC	CASRPTGGASGYTF
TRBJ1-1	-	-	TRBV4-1	TGCGCCAGCAGCGGCGGACACGCCATGAACACTGAAGCTTTCTTT	CASSGGHAMNTEAFF
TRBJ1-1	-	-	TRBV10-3	TGTGCCACCCAGGATCCGGTGGCTTTCTTT	CATQDPVAFF
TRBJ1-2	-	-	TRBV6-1	TGTGCCAGCAGTGAATCAGGGCGAGGCTACACCTTC	CASSESGRGYTF